The T cell receptor (beta chain) described here comes from a study of siplizumab effects on memory and regulatory T cells (dated by TCRdb to between 2018 and 2021). Regarding the research as a whole: The study examined how the anti-CD2 antibody siplizumab affects alloreactive T-cell subsets in allogeneic mixed lymphocyte reactions built from human PBMCs. Study-level results and caveats: No functional confirmation was obtained for the suppressive function of proliferating Tregs from siplizumab cultures. Among mappable alloreactive CD4+ clones, the Treg-derived fraction averaged approximately 63% with siplizumab versus 25% to 30% in control reactions. Roughly 80-96% of proliferating CD4+ or CD8+ clones could not be assigned a naive or memory phenotype. The cumulative frequency of alloreactive sequences that could be traced back to unstimulated CD4+ memory T cells was significantly reduced by siplizumab. Because sequences at frequencies below about 10^-5 were poorly captured, only a minor fraction of alloreactive clones could be mapped back to unstimulated subsets. Compared with memory T cells, unstimulated naive T cells appeared more diverse, and naive cells seemed to make a substantial contribution to the alloresponse.

In addition, sequencing in three donor pairs included unstimulated CD8+ effector memory subsets alongside CD4+ naive, CD8+ naive, CD8+ TEMRA and CD4+ memory subsets. Sorted unstimulated T cells, along with proliferating T cells recovered from mixed lymphocyte reactions, underwent TCRbeta CDR3 sequencing. Fresh whole blood from about 9 HLA-typed healthy donors was used as the source from which PBMCs were isolated. Receptors were amplified or captured by the immunoSEQ multiplex PCR assay. Approximately 100,000 TCR templates per sample were assayed on the deep sequencing platform. Genomic DNA extracted from sorted T cells was used for TCRbeta CDR3 sequencing. The authors' pipeline ran thus. The R programming language was used for the clonal analysis of the TCRbeta CDR3 data. Unstimulated samples were compared with post-reaction CFSE-low samples to define alloreactive CD4+ and CD8+ clones. Alloreactive CD4+ clones were assigned to regulatory or non-regulatory origin by matching sequences to sorted unstimulated Treg and non-Treg repertoires. Here the immuneACCESS table is served through TCRdb, limited to in-frame sequences with V and J called. Missing clones are a known gap in these copies; in checked studies unresolved V genes cover under half, and the rest lacks a known reason. The DNA gave D and trimming, while V, J and clone size come from that table. The sample table shows about 56,000 clones, and 95% to 98% are seen once. Clones ranked in the top ten supply 0.85% to 1.4% of the sample.

Details on this clone: Its target antigen remains unknown. No quality values exist for individual bases; no much larger clone is one base distant.

The material sequenced was naive CD8+ T cells sorted from blood. The label giving this sample's cell subset or site can be read as: unstimulated naive T cells. This sequence originates from a human donor in good health.

CDR3 reads: CASSYTRTGELFF. The nucleotide sequence is TGTGCCAGCAGTTATACCCGCACCGGGGAGCTGTTTTTT. Rearrangement joined TRBV6-5 to TRBJ2-2, with no D gene named confidently. The CDR3, from cysteine to phenylalanine, totals 13 residues. The read is trimmed to its CDR3 DNA, 39 bases read in frame from base 1. CDR1 and CDR2 were assigned from the germline V gene as MNHEY and SVGAGI. Trimming at the junction amounts to 3 bases on V and 4 bases on J, and the germline ends lie 6 bases apart.